One sample yielded the 22 T cell receptor beta chains listed below, sequenced in a study of PD-1 blockade in classical Hodgkin lymphoma. Autologous stem cell transplantation was followed by relapse in every patient, and brentuximab vedotin exposure varied. Some clones are missing from TCRdb's copy, which holds only in-frame ones; the method was immunoSEQ multiplex PCR. The profile covers around 99,000 clones, with 75% to 85% appearing a single time and 15% to 20% taken by the ten largest. Material: peripheral blood mononuclear cells (PBMCs), obtained before the second cycle of nivolumab. Receptors were obtained from a human donor with classical Hodgkin lymphoma.

CDR3 nucleotides: TGTGCCAGCAGCACAACGTCTACGGGATTAAGGAATGAAAAACTGTTTTTT. This codes for CASSTTSTGLRNEKLFF. The chain uses TRBV28 and TRBJ1-4, with D unclear. Germline V gene sequence: CDR1 MDHEN, CDR2 SYDVKM. V lost 6 bases to trimming and J lost 5 bases, with 22 bases between them. This CDR3 comprises 17 residues.

The chain uses TRBV2 and TRBJ2-2; TRBD2 aligns across 13 bases. The CDR3 length is 15 residues. Germline CDR1 is SNHLY and CDR2 is FYNNEI. V gave up 7 bases and J gave up 5 bases; unmatched junction bases: 4. The CDR3 is CASIPGLAGTGELFF. The CDR3 region has the DNA TGTGCCAGCATCCCGGGACTAGCGGGAACCGGGGAGCTGTTTTTT.

V usage is TRBV6-1 and J usage is TRBJ1-1; D remains ambiguous. Germline-derived CDR1 and CDR2 are MNHNS and SASEGT. V was trimmed by 6 bases and J by 1 base, leaving 9 bases between them. The CDR3 runs 13 residues. This CDR3 is CASRETGNTEAFF. CDR3 nucleotide sequence: TGTGCCAGCAGGGAGACTGGGAACACTGAAGCTTTCTTT.

The V call is TRBV2, the J call TRBJ2-5; 11 nucleotides align to TRBD2. Trimming took 6 bases from V and 1 from J; bases not matched to a gene: 7. The CDR3 length is 16 residues. Germline values: CDR1 SNHLY, CDR2 FYNNEI. The CDR3 DNA follows: TGTGCCAGCAGAGCTATCGGGACTAGCGGCCAAGAGACCCAGTACTTC. This codes for CASRAIGTSGQETQYF.

The chain uses TRBV7-2 and TRBJ2-3; no firm D call. CDR1 and CDR2 from the germline V gene are SGHTA and FQGNSA. This CDR3 spans 14 amino acids. The ends were cut back, 0 bases at V and 1 base at J, with 5 bases in the middle. The CDR3 spells CASSLALRTDTQYF. The CDR3 coding sequence is TGTGCCAGCAGCTTAGCACTCCGCACAGATACGCAGTATTTT.

This clone was seen just once. This sequence joins TRBV5-8 and TRBJ2-3; D unresolved. CDR1 and CDR2 from the germline V gene are SGHTS and YDEGEE. The CDR3 runs 14 residues. The V and J ends lost 0 bases and 3 bases respectively, with 8 bases between them. CDR3 nucleotides: TGTGCCAGCAGCTTGGGGCTAAAGACAGATACGCAGTATTTT. Translation: CASSLGLKTDTQYF.

The V gene is TRBV28, the J gene TRBJ2-5; TRBD2 matches 10 bases. Germline lookup yields CDR1 MDHEN and CDR2 SYDVKM. This CDR3 contains 14 residues. J was trimmed by 7 bases and V by 5 bases; bases with no gene match: 7. CDR3 nucleotides: TGTGCCAGCAGTAAACCTGCTAGCGGGGGGACCCAGTACTTC. It is translated as CASSKPASGGTQYF.

V usage is TRBV7-9 and J usage is TRBJ2-1; 7 bases are a match to TRBD2. The CDR3 runs to 18 residues. After removal of 1 base from V and 1 base from J, the junction contained 10 bases not matched to a gene. Germline assignment: CDR1 SEHNR and CDR2 FQNEAQ (reference sequence). CDR3 in DNA: TGTGCCAGCAGCTTAGATCGCCTAGCGGTACGTTCCTACAATGAGCAGTTCTTC. This gives the protein CASSLDRLAVRSYNEQFF.

This chain connects TRBV6-5 to TRBJ2-1; possible D gene TRBD1, 5 bases. The V and J ends lost 7 bases and 7 bases respectively, with 14 bases between them. The CDR3 runs to 13 residues. The germline V gene has CDR1 MNHEY and CDR2 SVGAGI. CDR3 residues: CASNPQGYNEQFF. CDR3 DNA sequence: TGTGCCAGCAACCCCCAGGGTTATAATGAGCAGTTCTTC.

The V and J genes are TRBV7-2 and TRBJ2-7; possible D gene TRBD1, 5 bases. The CDR3 loop spans 14 amino acids. Germline CDR1 reads SGHTA; CDR2 reads FQGNSA. V gave up 0 bases and J gave up 2 bases, with 8 bases separating them. As DNA, the CDR3 is TGTGCCAGCAGCTTAGCCCAGGGAACCTACGAGCAGTACTTC. Encoded protein: CASSLAQGTYEQYF.

The CDR3 DNA follows: TGTGCCAGCAGGGGGGAGGGGGCCTATGGCTACACCTTC. Translation: CASRGEGAYGYTF. The V and J genes are TRBV6-6 and TRBJ1-2, with 7 bases lining up with TRBD1. The junction had 5 bases not matched to a gene; V was cut back by 6 bases and J by 4 bases. Germline-derived CDR1 and CDR2 are MNHNY and SVGAGI (reference sequence). CDR3 length: 13 residues.

This clone was detected only a few times. The chain links TRBV7-7 to TRBJ2-3; D is undetermined. CDR1 is SSHAT and CDR2 is FNYEAQ in the germline V gene (reference sequence). Trimming took 5 bases from V and 4 from J, leaving 13 bases between them. The CDR3 totals 14 residues. The CDR3 spells CASSAETSSDTQYF. As DNA, the CDR3 is TGTGCCAGCAGCGCCGAGACCAGTTCAGATACGCAGTATTTT.

V is TRBV5-1 and J is TRBJ1-1; no reliable D call. The V and J ends lost 7 bases and 1 base respectively, with 11 bases between them. The germline gives CDR1 SGHRS, CDR2 YFSETQ. The CDR3 totals 13 residues. CDR3 coding DNA: TGCGCCAGCTCTTCTGTGGGGAACACTGAAGCTTTCTTT. It specifies CASSSVGNTEAFF.

The chain carries TRBV5-6 and TRBJ2-7, with D tentatively TRBD2 (6 bases). The germline V and J ends were trimmed by 4 bases and 3 bases, with 17 bases remaining between them. The germline V gene has CDR1 SGHDT and CDR2 YYEEEE. CDR3 length: 15 residues. In DNA, the CDR3 is TGTGCCAGCAGCGTCTATGCGGGACCCTACTACGAGCAGTACTTC. Protein: CASSVYAGPYYEQYF.

The rearrangement uses TRBV7-9 and TRBJ2-7; 7 bases align to TRBD1. The ends lost 1 base at V and 5 bases at J; junction bases unmatched: 11. The CDR3 contains 16 residues. CDR1 is SEHNR and CDR2 is FQNEAQ in the germline V gene (reference sequence). The CDR3 loop is CASSLEGDRAFHEQYF. The CDR3 DNA sequence: TGTGCCAGCAGCTTAGAAGGAGACAGGGCTTTCCACGAGCAGTACTTC. Combining the CDR3 with reference TRBV7-9 and TRBJ2-7 gives the whole variable domain DTGVSQNPRHKITKRGQNVTFRCDPISEHNRLYWYRQTLGQGPEFLTYFQNEAQLEKSRLLSDRFSAERPKGSFSTLEIQRTEQGDSAMYLCASSLEGDRAFHEQYFGPGTRLTVT.

The chain links TRBV18 to TRBJ1-2, with TRBD1 matching over 9 bases. This CDR3 has 14 amino acids. CDR1 and CDR2 from the germline V gene are KGHSH and LQKENI. J lost 8 bases, V lost 3 bases, and 7 bases had no gene match. CDR3 amino acids: CASSPGTGNRGYTF. Here the CDR3 DNA reads TGTGCCAGCTCACCCGGGACAGGGAATCGAGGCTACACCTTC.

This chain uses TRBV7-8 with TRBJ2-2; D is perhaps TRBD1 (6 bases). The CDR3 is made up of 17 amino acids. Trimming took 4 bases from V and 6 from J, leaving 21 bases between them. Per germline, CDR1 SGHVS and CDR2 FQNEAQ. The CDR3 spells CASSSTSGANNPGELFF. The CDR3 coding sequence is TGTGCCAGCAGCTCGACCTCAGGGGCTAATAACCCCGGGGAGCTGTTTTTT. Combining the CDR3 with reference TRBV7-8 and TRBJ2-2 gives the whole variable domain GAGVSQSPRYKVAKRGQDVALRCDPISGHVSLFWYQQALGQGPEFLTYFQNEAQLDKSGLPSDRFFAERPEGSVSTLKIQRTQQEDSAVYLCASSSTSGANNPGELFFGEGSRLTVL.

This clone was observed a handful of times. J is TRBJ2-7 and V is TRBV5-4; no firm D call. Germline V gene data show CDR1 as SGHNT and CDR2 as YYREEE (reference sequence). Trimming took off 0 bases at V and 5 bases at J, with 9 bases between the two ends. There are 13 residues in the CDR3. The CDR3 region is CASSLVGTHEQYF. The CDR3, as DNA: TGTGCCAGCAGCTTGGTAGGAACCCACGAGCAGTACTTC.

This chain's CDR3 is CASSFGLAGEYEQYF. The CDR3 region has the DNA TGCGCCAGCAGTTTCGGACTAGCGGGAGAATACGAGCAGTACTTC. This sequence joins TRBV5-1 and TRBJ2-7; 13 bases agree with TRBD2. J was trimmed by 4 bases and V by 5 bases; bases with no gene match: 6. CDR3 length: 15 residues. CDR1 and CDR2 (germline): SGHRS, YFSETQ.

Only a few counts were recorded for this clone. This chain links TRBV7-9 with TRBJ1-2; D ambiguous. Germline values: CDR1 SEHNR, CDR2 FQNEAQ (reference sequence). The germline V and J ends were trimmed by 5 bases and 3 bases, with 10 bases remaining between them. The length of the CDR3 is 13 residues. In DNA form, the CDR3 reads TGTGCCAGCAGCCCAACTGACTACTATGGCTACACCTTC. Translation: CASSPTDYYGYTF.

The chain joins TRBV5-1 to TRBJ2-7, with D possibly matching TRBD2 (6 bases). The CDR3 runs 14 residues. V lost 2 bases to trimming and J lost 5 bases, with 14 bases between them. Germline lookup yields CDR1 SGHRS and CDR2 YFSETQ. DNA for the CDR3: TGCGCCAGCAGCTTTGGGCAGGGAGGAGACGAGCAGTACTTC. Translation gives CASSFGQGGDEQYF.

This sequence joins TRBV4-2 and TRBJ2-3, with D perhaps being TRBD1 or TRBD2 (5 bases each). The V gene's germline CDR1 is LGHNA and CDR2 YNFKEQ. CDR3 length equals 15 residues. The V end lost 8 bases, the J end lost 0 bases, and 15 bases lay between the germline ends. CDR3 bases: TGTGCCAGCGCTCGGGGCGGATCTAGCACAGATACGCAGTATTTT. Translation gives CASARGGSSTDTQYF.